These T cell receptor beta chains were read from a single sample in a study of T cell repertoires in cytomegalovirus infection. The antigens for these receptors are not known. One entry per CDR3 protein results from TCRdb running MiXCR on the reads. The top ten clones hold less than 15% of a sample with a few hundred thousand distinct CDR3 sequences, roughly 25% of them seen once. Sample: cultured PBMCs, taken from culture after CMV antigen stimulation. These TCRs come from a human donor in good health (CMV status not recorded). Some clones in this sample may be carry-over from other donors' samples. Each CDR3 is given with its conserved first and last residue. Each record gives: clone size, D gene, J gene, V gene, CDR3 protein, CDR3 DNA. D genes are given only for firm matches. Part of the rows lack a size; the others show once, few, many or a class for expanded clones.

size: few; D: TRBD1; J: TRBJ1-3; V: TRBV11-3; CDR3: CASTLRGQGPNTIYF; DNA: TGTGCCAGCACCCTGAGGGGACAGGGGCCAAACACCATATATTTT
size: .; D: TRBD1; J: TRBJ1-1; V: TRBV2; CDR3: CASNIGQGGTEAFF; DNA: TGTGCCAGCAACATAGGACAGGGAGGCACTGAAGCTTTCTTT
size: .; D: TRBD1; J: TRBJ1-4; V: TRBV6-5; CDR3: CASSPYRGVDEKLFF; DNA: TGTGCCAGCAGTCCATACAGGGGGGTCGATGAAAAACTGTTTTTT
size: many; D: TRBD2; J: TRBJ2-3; V: TRBV7-2; CDR3: CASSLVASGVDTQYF; DNA: TGTGCCAGCAGCTTAGTGGCTAGCGGTGTCGATACGCAGTATTTT
size: large; D: .; J: TRBJ2-5; V: TRBV7-6; CDR3: CASSRGETQYF; DNA: TGTGCCAGCAGCAGAGGGGAGACCCAGTACTTC
size: many; D: TRBD2; J: TRBJ2-7; V: TRBV7-2; CDR3: CATSVLAGGPGGEQYF; DNA: TGTGCCACCTCCGTACTAGCGGGAGGGCCGGGGGGCGAGCAGTACTTC
size: many; D: .; J: TRBJ2-1; V: TRBV7-2; CDR3: CASSSGGGSYNEQFF; DNA: TGTGCCAGCAGCTCGGGTGGAGGGTCCTACAATGAGCAGTTCTTC
size: once; D: TRBD2; J: TRBJ2-1; V: TRBV29-1; CDR3: CSVWGLAANEQFF; DNA: TGCAGCGTTTGGGGACTAGCGGCCAATGAGCAGTTCTTC
size: .; D: .; J: TRBJ2-5; V: TRBV6-2/TRBV6-3; CDR3: CASSYTSLLETQYF; DNA: TGTGCCAGCAGTTACACTTCGTTACTGGAGACCCAGTACTTC
size: .; D: .; J: TRBJ1-1; V: TRBV20-1; CDR3: CSARGPGMGTEAFF; DNA: TGCAGTGCTAGAGGTCCGGGAATGGGCACTGAAGCTTTCTTT
size: .; D: .; J: TRBJ1-2; V: TRBV29-1; CDR3: CSVEDRSPSTYGYTF; DNA: TGCAGCGTTGAAGATCGCAGCCCAAGTACCTATGGCTACACCTTC
size: .; D: .; J: TRBJ1-1; V: TRBV9; CDR3: CASSVGMALNTEAFF; DNA: TGTGCCAGCAGCGTTGGGATGGCCCTGAACACTGAAGCTTTCTTT
size: few; D: TRBD1; J: TRBJ2-1; V: TRBV7-2; CDR3: CASSRDREGFF; DNA: TGTGCCAGCAGCCGGGACAGGGAGGGGTTCTTC
size: many; D: TRBD2; J: TRBJ2-3; V: TRBV7-8; CDR3: CASSLREGHTDTQYF; DNA: TGTGCCAGCAGCTTGCGGGAGGGACACACAGATACGCAGTATTTT
size: few; D: TRBD2; J: TRBJ2-5; V: TRBV6-2/TRBV6-3; CDR3: CASIQRRLAGGRETQYF; DNA: TGTGCCAGCATCCAACGGAGACTAGCGGGAGGTCGAGAGACCCAGTACTTC
size: .; D: .; J: TRBJ1-4; V: TRBV28; CDR3: CASSLIGPGTTENEKLFF; DNA: TGTGCCAGCAGTTTAATTGGGCCAGGAACAACCGAAAATGAAAAACTGTTTTTT
size: .; D: .; J: TRBJ1-5; V: TRBV12-3/TRBV12-4; CDR3: CASSLRAASNQPQHF; DNA: TGTGCCAGCAGTTTACGGGCAGCTAGCAATCAGCCCCAGCATTTT
size: .; D: TRBD2; J: TRBJ2-3; V: TRBV7-9; CDR3: CASSLQTSGSFDTQYF; DNA: TGTGCCAGCAGCTTACAGACTAGCGGGAGCTTCGATACGCAGTATTTT
size: .; D: TRBD1; J: TRBJ2-3; V: TRBV11-2; CDR3: CASSLMGQSTDTQYF; DNA: TGTGCCAGCAGCTTAATGGGACAGTCCACAGATACGCAGTATTTT
size: many; D: .; J: TRBJ2-1; V: TRBV5-1; CDR3: CASSQVPGSEQFF; DNA: TGCGCCAGCAGTCAGGTGCCCGGGTCCGAGCAGTTCTTC
size: .; D: .; J: TRBJ2-3; V: TRBV20-1; CDR3: CSARDLPDTQYF; DNA: TGCAGTGCTAGAGATCTGCCAGATACGCAGTATTTT
size: few; D: .; J: TRBJ2-5; V: TRBV2; CDR3: CASATEETQYF; DNA: TGTGCCAGCGCGACAGAAGAGACCCAGTACTTC
size: .; D: TRBD2; J: TRBJ2-5; V: TRBV5-4; CDR3: CASSSSSGFQETQYF; DNA: TGTGCCAGCAGCTCTTCTAGCGGGTTTCAAGAGACCCAGTACTTC
size: many; D: TRBD2; J: TRBJ2-3; V: TRBV7-9; CDR3: CASSVLAGATDTQYF; DNA: TGTGCCAGCAGCGTACTAGCGGGAGCAACAGATACGCAGTATTTT
size: few; D: .; J: TRBJ1-2; V: TRBV7-2; CDR3: CASSLPQSSYGYTF; DNA: TGTGCCAGCAGCTTGCCCCAGAGTTCCTATGGCTACACCTTC